A selection of T cell receptor beta chains follows, all from one sample in a study of cytomegalovirus exposure and HLA in healthy donors. TCRdb's copy holds only in-frame clones and misses some; the assay was immunoSEQ multiplex PCR. The table shows roughly 200,000 clones, with approximately 80% occurring only once. Specimen: PBMCs. The receptors were gathered from a woman aged 45-60 years in good health and CMV-seronegative. CDR3s include the opening cysteine and the closing phenylalanine or tryptophan. D genes are given only for firm matches. Size is stated for part of the rows, as once, few or many counts, or as a class when the clone is expanded.

>TRBV7-8|.|TRBJ2-7|.
TGTGCCAGCAGCTTAGCGCGGGCTGACTACGAGCAGTACTTC
CASSLARADYEQYF
>TRBV4-1|.|TRBJ2-5|.
TGCGCCAGCAGCCAAGAAACAGGTTTCGAAGAGACCCAGTACTTC
CASSQETGFEETQYF
>TRBV6-5|TRBD1|TRBJ1-2|.
TGTGCCAGCAGTAACCCCGGACAGGGGTACTATGGCTACACCTTC
CASSNPGQGYYGYTF
>TRBV2|TRBD2|TRBJ2-7|.
TGTGCCAGCGAGTCCCTTTCCAGGGACTACTACGAGCAGTACTTC
CASESLSRDYYEQYF
>TRBV25-1|.|TRBJ2-7|few
TGTGCCAGCAGTGGGCCCAGGGGCAATGCCTACGAGCAGTACTTC
CASSGPRGNAYEQYF
>TRBV6-5|.|TRBJ2-5|.
TGTGCCAGCAGTTATACCAGGGGTCGGGAGACCCAGTACTTC
CASSYTRGRETQYF
>TRBV5-6|.|TRBJ1-2|.
TGTGCCAGCAGCCCAGGACAGTTGAATGGCTACACCTTC
CASSPGQLNGYTF
>TRBV7-9|TRBD2|TRBJ2-7|.
TGTGCCAGCAGCCCTAGCGTGGGAGGGCCCTCCTACGAGCAGTACTTC
CASSPSVGGPSYEQYF
>TRBV28|TRBD1|TRBJ1-4|.
TGTGCCAGCAGCAAGACAGGGTTCACTAATGAAAAACTGTTTTTT
CASSKTGFTNEKLFF
>TRBV4-1|.|TRBJ2-1|.
TGCGCCAGCAGCCAAGAGCGGCTGAACTCCTACAATGAGCAGTTCTTC
CASSQERLNSYNEQFF
>TRBV5-4|.|TRBJ1-2|.
TGTGCCAGCACGGGGAAGAACTATGGCTACACCTTC
CASTGKNYGYTF
>TRBV20-1|.|TRBJ2-7|.
TGCAGTGCTAGGCCCCAGTACGAGCAGTACTTC
CSARPQYEQYF
>TRBV5-1|TRBD1|TRBJ2-3|.
TGCGCCAGCAGCACCGGGACAGGGGGGACAGATACGCAGTATTTT
CASSTGTGGTDTQYF
>TRBV28|TRBD1|TRBJ1-2|.
TGTGCCAGCAGACCGGGACAGCTATATGGCTACACCTTC
CASRPGQLYGYTF
>TRBV28|TRBD1|TRBJ2-3|.
TGTGCCAGCAGAACACAGGGGGATACGCAGTATTTT
CASRTQGDTQYF
>TRBV11-2|.|TRBJ2-1|.
TGTGCCAGCAGCCCCAACCGAGGCGACAATGAGCAGTTCTTC
CASSPNRGDNEQFF
>TRBV5-1|TRBD2|TRBJ2-5|.
TGCGCCAGCAGCTCGGGACTAGCGGGGGGGCCCCAAGAGACCCAGTACTTC
CASSSGLAGGPQETQYF
>TRBV18|TRBD2|TRBJ2-3|once
TGTGCCAGCTCACCACGGACTAGCGGGGGTCCAGATACGCAGTATTTT
CASSPRTSGGPDTQYF
>TRBV6-5|.|TRBJ2-3|.
TGTGCCAGCAGTTACTCGAGGGATACGCAGTATTTT
CASSYSRDTQYF
>TRBV6-5|.|TRBJ2-4|few
TGTGCCAGCAGTTACTCGGGGGCAGGGGCCAAAAACATTCAGTACTTC
CASSYSGAGAKNIQYF
>TRBV6-5|TRBD1|TRBJ1-1|.
TGTGCCAGCAGAGCTCCGGGACAGCCGAACACTGAAGCTTCCTTT
CASRAPGQPNTEASF
>TRBV7-9|.|TRBJ2-6|.
TGTGCCAGCAGCCAAGAACAGGGTCCTGGGGCCAACGTCCTGACTTTC
CASSQEQGPGANVLTF
>TRBV4-2|.|TRBJ2-1|.
TGTGCCAGCAGCCAAGCCGAGGCCGGGACATCTTCAAATGAGCAGTTCTTC
CASSQAEAGTSSNEQFF
>TRBV7-2|TRBD1|TRBJ1-2|once
TGTGCCAGCAGCCTCCAGTCGGGACAGGGTTCTGGCTACACCTTC
CASSLQSGQGSGYTF
>TRBV7-3|TRBD1|TRBJ2-2|.
TGTGCCAGCAGGTCCGGGACAGGAACCGGGGAGCTGTTTTTT
CASRSGTGTGELFF
>TRBV6-5|.|TRBJ1-3|.
TGTGCCAGCAGGGGCGGCCAGGGTTCCGGAAACACCATATATTTT
CASRGGQGSGNTIYF
>TRBV27|.|TRBJ2-1|.
TGTGCCAGCAGGACTCTACTTATGAGCAATGAGCAGTTCTTC
CASRTLLMSNEQFF
>TRBV5-1|TRBD2|TRBJ2-5|.
TGCGCCAGCAGCTTACCCGAACTAGCGGGGGGGCTCGAATTCCGGACCCAGTACTTC
CASSLPELAGGLEFRTQYF
>TRBV11-2|.|TRBJ1-1|medium-sized
TGTGCCAGCGGGGCAGGGTTGAACACTGAAGCTTTCTTT
CASGAGLNTEAFF
>TRBV5-6|TRBD1|TRBJ2-5|.
TGTGCCAGCAGCCCCGGGACAGGGACTAATGAGCAGTACTTC
CASSPGTGTNEQYF
>TRBV9|TRBD2|TRBJ2-1|once
TGTGCCAGCAGCGCCCGACTAGCGGAGTACAATGAGCAGTTCTTC
CASSARLAEYNEQFF
>TRBV21-1|.|TRBJ2-7|.
TGTGCCAGCAGCACCTGGGACAGAGAGCGGACCTACGAGCAGTACTTC
CASSTWDRERTYEQYF
>TRBV28|.|TRBJ1-5|.
TGTGCCAGCAGTTCTCTCCTGCAGCCCCAGCATTTT
CASSSLLQPQHF
>TRBV9|TRBD1|TRBJ1-1|.
TGTGCCAGCAGCGAGGGGGCTCTGAACACTGAAGCTTTCTTT
CASSEGALNTEAFF
>TRBV28|.|TRBJ2-5|.
TGTGCCAGCAGTCTTATGTTCTTCCAGTACTTC
CASSLMFFQYF
>TRBV7-2|.|TRBJ1-5|.
TGTGCCAGCAGCACGACCGCGGTTGCGGGTCAGCCCCAGCATTTT
CASSTTAVAGQPQHF
>TRBV15|TRBD1|TRBJ2-5|.
TGTGCCACCAGCAGAACCACAGGGGCCCAGTACTTC
CATSRTTGAQYF
>TRBV6-1|TRBD1|TRBJ2-2|.
TGTGCCAGCAAGGGCAGGGGGCAAATCGGGGAGCTGTTTTTT
CASKGRGQIGELFF
>TRBV2|TRBD2|TRBJ2-5|.
TGTGCCAGCAGTGGGACTAGCGGCAGTCAAGAGACCCAGTACTTC
CASSGTSGSQETQYF
>TRBV25-1|TRBD1|TRBJ1-1|few
TGTGCCAGCAGTCAAGGGGGCGGGAACACTGAAGCTTTCTTT
CASSQGGGNTEAFF
>TRBV7-8|TRBD2|TRBJ2-5|.
TGTGCCAGCAACATTACCGGGACTAGGGGGGTAGAGACCCAGTACTTC
CASNITGTRGVETQYF
>TRBV28|.|TRBJ1-2|.
TGTGCCAGCAGTTTCCCGCAGAACGTAGGCTACACCTTC
CASSFPQNVGYTF
>TRBV9|TRBD2|TRBJ2-3|.
TGTGCCAGCAGCGGGGGGACTAGCGGGCGACCTAGCACAGATACGCAGTATTTT
CASSGGTSGRPSTDTQYF
>TRBV6-5|.|TRBJ2-1|.
TGTGCCAGCAGGGGCGAACAGACCAATGAGCAGTTCTTC
CASRGEQTNEQFF
>TRBV4-2|TRBD2|TRBJ2-1|.
TGTGCCAGCAGCCAAGGAGCGGGAGGGCCCTTCAATGAGCAGTTCTTC
CASSQGAGGPFNEQFF
>TRBV28|TRBD1|TRBJ1-1|.
TGTGCCAGCAGCTGGCAGGGGGTTCGGACTGAAGCTTTCTTT
CASSWQGVRTEAFF